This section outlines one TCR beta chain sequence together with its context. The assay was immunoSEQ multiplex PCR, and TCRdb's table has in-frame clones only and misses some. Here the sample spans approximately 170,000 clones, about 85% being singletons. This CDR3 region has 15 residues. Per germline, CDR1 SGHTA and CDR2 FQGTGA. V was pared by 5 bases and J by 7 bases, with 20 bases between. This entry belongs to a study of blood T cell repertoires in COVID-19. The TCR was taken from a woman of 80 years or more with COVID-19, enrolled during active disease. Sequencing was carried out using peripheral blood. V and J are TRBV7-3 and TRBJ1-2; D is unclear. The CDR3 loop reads CASSPSLADGGGYTF. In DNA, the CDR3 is TGTGCCAGCAGCCCCAGTTTGGCAGACGGAGGTGGCTACACCTTC.